This entry lists 28 T cell receptor beta chains sequenced from one sample in a study of cytomegalovirus exposure and HLA in healthy donors (dated by TCRdb to about 2017). The library was prepared using the immunoSEQ multiplex PCR assay. For the multiplex PCR, a mixture combining 60 forward primers for TCR Vbeta segments and 13 reverse primers for TCR Jbeta segments was used. The clones in this table, taken by TCRdb from immuneACCESS, are in-frame only. Not every clone is retained; where verified, under half of the shortfall comes from an unresolved V gene, and the cause of the rest is unknown. Within this sample are about 190,000 clones, with approximately 78% of them counted one time only. Roughly 0.8% of the sample lies in the top ten. The specimen was PBMCs. These receptors came from a woman aged 18-29 years in good health and CMV-seronegative.

The rearrangement links TRBV5-4 to TRBJ2-7; tentative D call: TRBD2 (5 bases). Germline V gene lookup returns CDR1 SGHNT and CDR2 YYREEE (reference sequence). The CDR3 runs 11 residues. V was trimmed by 5 bases and J by 4 bases, leaving 7 bases between them. The CDR3, as DNA: TGTGCCAGCAGTACGGGGTACGAGCAGTACTTC. Its protein product is CASSTGYEQYF. Based on the CDR3 plus reference TRBV5-4 and TRBJ2-7, the full variable domain is ETGVTQSPTHLIKTRGQQVTLRCSSQSGHNTVSWYQQALGQGPQFIFQYYREEENGRGNFPPRFSGLQFPNYSSELNVNALELDDSALYLCASSTGYEQYFGPGTRLTVT.

This clone was counted a few times. The rearrangement joins TRBV28 to TRBJ2-1; the D gene is possibly TRBD1 (7 bases). Trimming removed 4 bases at V and 9 bases at J, with 19 bases between. The CDR3 consists of 15 residues. The germline V gene encodes CDR1 MDHEN and CDR2 SYDVKM. The CDR3: CASSSAGQLGGEQFF. For the CDR3, the DNA is TGTGCCAGCAGTTCTGCGGGACAGCTCGGGGGTGAGCAGTTCTTC.

The gene calls are TRBV6-6 and TRBJ2-7; 9 nucleotides line up with TRBD1. The CDR3 is 14 amino acids. After removal of 6 bases from V and 7 bases from J, the junction contained 10 bases not matched to a gene. Germline assignment: CDR1 MNHNY and CDR2 SVGAGI (reference sequence). The CDR3 sequence: CASRASDRGREQYF. The CDR3 nucleotides read TGTGCCAGCAGGGCCTCGGACAGGGGCCGAGAGCAGTACTTC.

The chain links TRBV5-1 to TRBJ1-3; D gene unclear. Trimming stripped 1 base from V and 0 bases from J, with 14 bases between. CDR3 size: 17 residues. Germline values: CDR1 SGHRS, CDR2 YFSETQ. DNA for the CDR3: TGCGCCAGCAGCTTGAGCGGCGGTGGAAGCTCTGGAAACACCATATATTTT. It is translated as CASSLSGGGSSGNTIYF.

This rearrangement joins TRBV30 to TRBJ2-7, with D possibly matching TRBD1 (6 bases). Germline lookup yields CDR1 GTSNPN and CDR2 SVGIG (reference sequence). The CDR3 is 12 amino acids. Trimming stripped 3 bases from V and 0 bases from J, with 6 bases between. The CDR3 DNA reads TGTGCCTGGAGGGGGGCCTCCTACGAGCAGTACTTC. Its protein is CAWRGASYEQYF.

The rearrangement uses TRBV6-6 and TRBJ2-3; the match to TRBD2 covers 8 bases. The germline CDR1 and CDR2 sequences are MNHNY and SVGAGI (reference sequence). The CDR3 covers 14 residues. V shed 5 bases and J 1 base; nucleotides not matched to a gene: 2. CDR3 amino acids: CASSISGGTDTQYF. Here the CDR3 DNA reads TGTGCCAGCAGTATTAGCGGGGGCACAGATACGCAGTATTTT.

This chain links TRBV5-1 with TRBJ1-1; unclear D gene. The CDR3 is made up of 14 amino acids. Germline lookup yields CDR1 SGHRS and CDR2 YFSETQ. Trimming cost V 2 bases and J 3 bases, with 11 bases left between them. CDR3 sequence reads: CASSFNGQDTEAFF. The DNA for the CDR3 is TGCGCCAGCAGCTTTAACGGCCAGGACACTGAAGCTTTCTTT.

The rearrangement links TRBV7-9 to TRBJ1-4, with 8 bases identical to TRBD1. This CDR3 spans 15 amino acids. Losses at the gene ends were 5 bases for V and 6 bases for J; bases not matched to a gene: 8. The V gene's germline CDR1 is SEHNR and CDR2 FQNEAQ (reference sequence). The CDR3 sequence: CASSPGQGLDEKLFF. CDR3 in DNA: TGTGCCAGCAGCCCTGGACAGGGCCTGGATGAAAAACTGTTTTTT.

The rearrangement uses TRBV25-1 and TRBJ2-5; the D is unclear. The CDR3 consists of 12 residues. Germline lookup yields CDR1 MGHDK and CDR2 SYGVNS. V shed 3 bases and J shed 4 bases, with 6 bases lying between them. This chain's CDR3 is CASSEPGETQYF. CDR3 nucleotide sequence: TGTGCCAGCAGTGAGCCAGGAGAGACCCAGTACTTC. Full variable domain (remainder filled in from reference TRBV25-1 and TRBJ2-5): EADIYQTPRYLVIGTGKKITLECSQTMGHDKMYWYQQDPGMELHLIHYSYGVNSTEKGDLSSESTVSRIRTEHFPLTLESARPSHTSQYLCASSEPGETQYFGPGTRLLVL.

This chain links TRBV28 with TRBJ1-2; no firm D call. There are 13 residues in the CDR3. Trimming left V 4 bases short and J 8 bases short, with 14 bases between. Germline loops: CDR1 MDHEN, CDR2 SYDVKM. This CDR3 is CASSSWRTMGYTF. The CDR3 DNA sequence: TGTGCCAGCAGTTCTTGGAGAACTATGGGCTACACCTTC.

This clone came up once. V and J are TRBV9 and TRBJ2-7; tentatively, D is TRBD1 (5 bases). Trimming cost V 0 bases and J 7 bases, with 20 bases left between them. This CDR3 comprises 16 residues. CDR1 and CDR2 from the germline V gene are SGDLS and YYNGEE. The DNA of the CDR3 is TGTGCCAGCAGCGTAGGGCAAGGCAGGGTGAGTGGGGAGCAGTACTTC. Translation gives CASSVGQGRVSGEQYF.

This rearrangement joins TRBV2 to TRBJ1-5; D perhaps matches TRBD1 (5 bases). Trimming shortened V by 4 bases and J by 4 bases, and 14 bases separated the two germline ends. The CDR3 is 15 amino acids. CDR1 and CDR2 from the germline V gene are SNHLY and FYNNEI. The CDR3 sequence: CASSADLDRNQPQHF. CDR3 DNA sequence: TGTGCCAGCAGTGCCGATCTAGACAGAAATCAGCCCCAGCATTTT.

The chain uses TRBV2 and TRBJ1-5, with TRBD1 matching over 9 bases. J was trimmed by 3 bases and V by 6 bases; bases with no gene match: 3. Germline CDR1 and CDR2: SNHLY and FYNNEI. The CDR3 runs 14 residues. DNA of the CDR3: TGTGCCAGCAGCCGGACAGGGGACAATCAGCCCCAGCATTTT. Amino acids: CASSRTGDNQPQHF.

The chain is built from TRBV7-9 and TRBJ1-5; tentatively, D is TRBD1 (5 bases). V was clipped by 2 bases and J by 3 bases, with 11 bases between them. The CDR3 is 15 residues long. Germline V gene data show CDR1 as SEHNR and CDR2 as FQNEAQ (reference sequence). The CDR3 reads CASSLNGGDNQPQHF. In DNA, the CDR3 is TGTGCCAGCAGCTTAAACGGAGGGGACAATCAGCCCCAGCATTTT.

The chain combines TRBV11-2 with TRBJ1-4, with a weak D call TRBD1 (5 bases). In germline, CDR1 is SGHAT, CDR2 FQNNGV. CDR3 length equals 15 residues. Trimming removed 3 bases from V and 8 bases from J, with 16 bases in between. Written as DNA, the CDR3 is TGTGCCAGCAGCTTCCAGACGGGGGTTTGGGAAAAACTGTTTTTT. The encoded protein is CASSFQTGVWEKLFF.

The genes are TRBV5-1 and TRBJ2-3, with TRBD1 matching 10 bases. Looked up from germline, CDR1 is SGHRS and CDR2 is YFSETQ. The CDR3 runs to 17 residues. The V gene end was trimmed by 4 bases and the J gene end by 2 bases; junction bases not matched to a gene: 10. CDR3 loop: CASSRYGQGGPTDTQYF. In DNA, the CDR3 is TGCGCCAGCAGCAGGTACGGACAGGGGGGCCCCACAGATACGCAGTATTTT.

This clone was seen just once. CDR3 loop: CASIRPSDWELFF. CDR3 sequence (DNA): TGTGCCAGCATACGACCTAGCGACTGGGAGCTGTTTTTT. The V and J genes are TRBV5-8 and TRBJ2-2, with a tentative D call TRBD2 (6 bases). Looked up from germline, CDR1 is SGHTS and CDR2 is YDEGEE. The CDR3 extends over 13 amino acids. V was trimmed by 6 bases and J by 9 bases, leaving 15 bases between them.

J is TRBJ1-1 and V is TRBV6-5, with D possibly matching TRBD1 (6 bases). The CDR3 sequence is 14 residues long. CDR1 and CDR2 (germline): MNHEY, SVGAGI. V lost 6 bases and J lost 1, with 12 bases in between. The CDR3 reads CASSPSRGNTEAFF. DNA of the CDR3: TGTGCCAGCAGCCCCTCCAGGGGGAACACTGAAGCTTTCTTT.

The chain combines TRBV4-1 with TRBJ2-7; D might be TRBD2 (5 bases). Trimming took 0 bases from V and 3 from J, leaving 15 bases between them. CDR1 MGHRA and CDR2 YSYEKL come from the germline V gene. CDR3 length: 16 amino acids. The CDR3 spells CASSQDIQRLIYEQYF. The CDR3 DNA is TGCGCCAGCAGCCAAGACATCCAGCGGCTAATCTACGAGCAGTACTTC.

The V call is TRBV4-1, the J call TRBJ2-3, with 12 positions matching TRBD2. The V gene end was trimmed by 0 bases and the J gene end by 2 bases; junction bases not matched to a gene: 3. Germline V lookup: CDR1 MGHRA, CDR2 YSYEKL. The CDR3 has 17 residues. CDR3 in amino acids: CASSQEASGGATDTQYF. DNA of the CDR3: TGCGCCAGCAGCCAAGAGGCTAGCGGGGGGGCCACAGATACGCAGTATTTT.

This sequence joins TRBV27 and TRBJ2-1; D ambiguous. The ends were cut back, 7 bases at V and 7 bases at J, with 20 bases in the middle. This CDR3 has 15 amino acids. CDR1 and CDR2 from the germline V gene are MNHEY and SMNVEV (reference sequence). The CDR3 spells CASTISFVPGNEQFF. CDR3 nucleotides: TGTGCCAGCACTATTAGTTTTGTTCCCGGGAATGAGCAGTTCTTC.

The genes are TRBV7-9 and TRBJ2-3; 10 bases fit TRBD2. After removal of 5 bases from V and 1 base from J, the junction contained 3 bases not matched to a gene. Germline lookup yields CDR1 SEHNR and CDR2 FQNEAQ (reference sequence). The CDR3 has 15 amino acids. CDR3 region: CASSPSGGGTDTQYF. CDR3 nucleotide sequence: TGTGCCAGCAGCCCTAGCGGGGGAGGCACAGATACGCAGTATTTT.

The J gene is TRBJ1-5, the V gene TRBV28, with D possibly TRBD1 on 5 matching bases. Per the germline V gene, CDR1 is MDHEN and CDR2 is SYDVKM. This CDR3 region has 15 residues. The V gene lost 3 bases and the J gene lost 2 bases, with 11 bases spanning the gap. The CDR3 here is CASSLGGGGNQPQHF. The CDR3 DNA sequence: TGTGCCAGCAGTTTGGGGGGAGGCGGCAATCAGCCCCAGCATTTT.

This clone was recorded a few times. The chain employs TRBV9 and TRBJ1-4, with D tentatively TRBD1 (6 bases). Germline CDR1 and CDR2: SGDLS and YYNGEE. The CDR3 runs 14 residues. Trimming stripped 2 bases from V and 6 bases from J, with 11 bases between. This chain's CDR3 is CASSVDSADEKLFF. The DNA of the CDR3 is TGTGCCAGCAGCGTGGACAGTGCCGATGAAAAACTGTTTTTT.

Points on this clone: Other DNA sequences of this sample code for an identical CDR3. This rearrangement joins TRBV20-1 to TRBJ2-1; D might be TRBD2 (6 bases). CDR3 length equals 11 residues. CDR1 is DFQATT, CDR2 SNEGSKA, per germline (reference sequence). The V and J ends lost 1 base and 10 bases respectively, with 8 bases between them. CDR3: CSARAGGEQFF. Here the CDR3 DNA reads TGCAGTGCTAGAGCCGGGGGAGAGCAGTTCTTC.

This rearrangement joins TRBV2 to TRBJ2-3, with TRBD1 as a possible D gene (5 bases). The V end lost 3 bases, the J end lost 2 bases, and 9 bases lay between the germline ends. Germline V lookup: CDR1 SNHLY, CDR2 FYNNEI. The CDR3 consists of 14 residues. The CDR3, as DNA: TGTGCCAGCAGTGAGGGGCAGAACACAGATACGCAGTATTTT. This translates into CASSEGQNTDTQYF. Using reference TRBV2 and TRBJ2-3 for the parts outside the CDR3, the full variable domain is EPEVTQTPSHQVTQMGQEVILRCVPISNHLYFYWYRQILGQKVEFLVSFYNNEISEKSEIFDDQFSVERPDGSNFTLKIRSTKLEDSAMYFCASSEGQNTDTQYFGPGTRLTVL.

The chain joins TRBV25-1 to TRBJ1-2, with TRBD1 identical over 8 bases. J was trimmed by 6 bases and V by 4 bases; bases with no gene match: 1. The CDR3 runs 12 residues. Germline V gives CDR1 MGHDK, CDR2 SYGVNS. Here the CDR3 DNA reads TGTGCCAGCAGTGTGACAGGGGATGGCTACACCTTC. Amino acid sequence: CASSVTGDGYTF.

J is TRBJ1-1 and V is TRBV28, with 7 bases identical to TRBD1. Per germline, CDR1 MDHEN and CDR2 SYDVKM. With 6 bases clipped from V and 0 bases from J, the junction kept 4 bases outside the gene matches. The CDR3 sequence is 14 residues long. The CDR3: CASSPRGLNTEAFF. The CDR3 DNA sequence: TGTGCCAGCAGCCCTAGGGGGCTGAACACTGAAGCTTTCTTT.